These 3 T cell receptor beta chains came from one sample sequenced in a study of blood T cell repertoires in COVID-19. Assay: immunoSEQ multiplex PCR; the TCRdb copy retains only in-frame clones and omits some. Here the sample spans approximately 100,000 clones, around 91% being singletons. Source material: peripheral blood. Receptor source: a woman aged 80 or over with acute or convalescent COVID-19.

V is TRBV5-4 and J is TRBJ1-4; possible D gene TRBD1, 5 bases. Trimming removed 10 bases at V and 7 bases at J, with 17 bases between. CDR1 and CDR2 (germline): SGHNT, YYREEE (reference sequence). The CDR3 length is 13 residues. CDR3 DNA sequence: TGTGCCTGTGGCGTGGGGCCTGGTGAAAAACTGTTTTTT. Amino acid sequence: CACGVGPGEKLFF.

Only one count was recorded for this clone. V and J are TRBV11-2 and TRBJ2-2, with D possibly being TRBD1 (6 bases). The V end was cut by 4 bases, the J end by 1 base, with 10 bases between. CDR3 length equals 15 residues. Germline lookup yields CDR1 SGHAT and CDR2 FQNNGV. CDR3 loop: CASSSIQGNTGELFF. In DNA, the CDR3 is TGTGCCAGCAGCTCGATACAGGGGAACACCGGGGAGCTGTTTTTT.

This chain connects TRBV6-6 to TRBJ1-1, with TRBD1 matching 9 bases. CDR3 length equals 14 residues. Per the germline V gene, CDR1 is MNHNY and CDR2 is SVGAGI (reference sequence). The V and J ends lost 2 bases and 4 bases, in that order; junction bases with no gene match: 2. The CDR3 nucleotides read TGTGCCAGCAGTTACGGGGACAGGGCCACTGAAGCTTTCTTT. Protein product: CASSYGDRATEAFF.